This T cell receptor (beta chain) was recorded in a study of shared clonotypes between healthy human individuals. Ten immunoSEQ deep assay plates held the unsorted PBMC DNA. The repertoire was sequenced with immunoSEQ multiplex PCR; TCRdb's copy has only in-frame clones and lacks some. The table has a few hundred thousand clones, just over 75% seen once. Researchers drew on some 97 million PBMCs for genomic DNA from unsorted samples. The V end was cut by 4 bases, the J end by 5 bases, with 12 bases between. The CDR3 sequence is 14 residues long. Looked up from germline, CDR1 is LGHNA and CDR2 is YNFKEQ.

This sequence was found in a woman between 40 and 55 years old in good health. Some clones in this sample may be carry-over from other donors' samples. The chain carries TRBV4-2 and TRBJ1-5; tentative D call: TRBD1 (6 bases). Sequenced: PBMCs. The CDR3 nucleotides read TGTGCCAGCAGCCTACAGGGTTCTGATCAGCCCCAGCATTTT. Its protein product is CASSLQGSDQPQHF.